This TCR beta chain is drawn from a study of CD8 T cells in Susac syndrome. General study results and limits: The study identified roughly seventeen and five Susac-specific public clones in total CD8+ and CD8+ TEMRA repertoires. In TEMRA cells and active patients, CD8+ clonal expansion in Susac reached its peak.

RNA, at about 0.45 to 1 ug, was reverse transcribed with random hexamers. Multiplex PCR with immunoSEQ amplified the TCR beta CDR3 across 54 Vbeta and 13 Jbeta. A single record per CDR3 protein comes from TCRdb applying MiXCR to the immunoSEQ multiplex PCR reads. The sample holds roughly 100,000 distinct CDR3 sequences, 94% seen once. As regards this clonotype: Its target is unknown.

CDR1 is DFQATT, CDR2 SNEGSKA, per germline (reference sequence). V lost 0 bases and J lost 6, with 9 bases in between. This CDR3 has 13 residues. The sample consisted of CD8+ T cells from PBMCs. The chain uses TRBV20-1 and TRBJ2-1; perhaps TRBD1 as D (6 bases). This TCR derives from a human donor with Susac syndrome. CDR3 bases: TGCAGTGCTAGAGAGATGGGGGCCAATGAGCAGTTCTTC. It encodes CSAREMGANEQFF.